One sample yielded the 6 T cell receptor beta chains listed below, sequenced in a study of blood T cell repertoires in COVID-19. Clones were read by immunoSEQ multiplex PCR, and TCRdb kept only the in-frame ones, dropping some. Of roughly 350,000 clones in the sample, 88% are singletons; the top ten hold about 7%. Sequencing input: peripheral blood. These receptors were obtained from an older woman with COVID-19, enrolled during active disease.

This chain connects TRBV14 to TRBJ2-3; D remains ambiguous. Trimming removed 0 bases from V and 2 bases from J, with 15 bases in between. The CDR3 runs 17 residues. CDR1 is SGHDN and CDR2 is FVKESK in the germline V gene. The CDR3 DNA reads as TGTGCCAGCAGCCAAGAAAGAGATGTTCTTACCACAGATACGCAGTATTTT. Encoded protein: CASSQERDVLTTDTQYF.

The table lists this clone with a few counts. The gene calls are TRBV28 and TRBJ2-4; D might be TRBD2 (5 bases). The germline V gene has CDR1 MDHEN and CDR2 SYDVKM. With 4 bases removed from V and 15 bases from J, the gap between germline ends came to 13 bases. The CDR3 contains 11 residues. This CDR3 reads CASSSFGIRYF. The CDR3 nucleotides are TGTGCCAGCAGTTCGTTCGGGATCCGGTACTTC.

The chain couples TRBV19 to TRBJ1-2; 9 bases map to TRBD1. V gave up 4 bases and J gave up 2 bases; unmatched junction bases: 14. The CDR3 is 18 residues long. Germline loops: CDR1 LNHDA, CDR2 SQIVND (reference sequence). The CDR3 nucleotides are TGTGCCAGTAGTACTATACAGGGGGCGGATGTGTTAAACTATGGCTACACCTTC. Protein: CASSTIQGADVLNYGYTF.

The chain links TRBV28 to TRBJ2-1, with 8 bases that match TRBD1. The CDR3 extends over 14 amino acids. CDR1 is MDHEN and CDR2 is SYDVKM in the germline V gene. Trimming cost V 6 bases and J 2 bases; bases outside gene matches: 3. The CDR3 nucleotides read TGTGCCAGCAGGACAGGGGACCCCTACAATGAGCAGTTCTTC. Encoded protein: CASRTGDPYNEQFF.

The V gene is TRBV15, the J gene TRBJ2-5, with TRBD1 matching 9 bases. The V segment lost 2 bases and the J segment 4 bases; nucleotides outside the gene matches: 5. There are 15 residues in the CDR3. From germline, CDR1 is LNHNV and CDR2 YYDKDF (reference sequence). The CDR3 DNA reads TGTGCCACCAGCAGACCGGGACAGGGCTTAGAGACCCAGTACTTC. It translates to CATSRPGQGLETQYF.

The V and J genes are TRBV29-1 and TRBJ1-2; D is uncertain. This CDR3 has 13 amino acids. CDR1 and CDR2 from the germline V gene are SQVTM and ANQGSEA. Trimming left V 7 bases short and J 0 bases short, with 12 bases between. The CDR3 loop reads CSAKNLSNYGYTF. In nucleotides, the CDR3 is TGCAGCGCAAAAAATTTATCTAACTATGGCTACACCTTC.